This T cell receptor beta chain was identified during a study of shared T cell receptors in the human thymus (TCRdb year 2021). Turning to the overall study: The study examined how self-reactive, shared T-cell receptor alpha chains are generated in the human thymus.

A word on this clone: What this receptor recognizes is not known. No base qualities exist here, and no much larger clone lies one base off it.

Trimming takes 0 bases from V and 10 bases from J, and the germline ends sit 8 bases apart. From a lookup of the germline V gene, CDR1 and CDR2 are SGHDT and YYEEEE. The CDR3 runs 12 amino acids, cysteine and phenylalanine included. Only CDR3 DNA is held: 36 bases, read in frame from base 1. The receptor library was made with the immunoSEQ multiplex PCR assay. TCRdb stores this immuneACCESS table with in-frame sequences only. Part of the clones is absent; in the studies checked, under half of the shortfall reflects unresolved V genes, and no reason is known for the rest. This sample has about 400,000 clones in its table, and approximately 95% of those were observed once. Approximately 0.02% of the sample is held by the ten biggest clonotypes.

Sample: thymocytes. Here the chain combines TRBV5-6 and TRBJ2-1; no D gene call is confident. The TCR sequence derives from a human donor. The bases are TGTGCCAGCAGCTTGGTTGGTAGCGAGCAGTTCTTC. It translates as CASSLVGSEQFF.